The text below deals with one TCR beta chain. The clone's antigen remains unknown. One base away there is no much larger clone; base qualities are not given. This entry is derived from a study of blood T cell repertoires in COVID-19 (dated by TCRdb to the early 2020s). Context from the whole study: The collaborator samples originated in the United States, Italy and Spain and spanned the acute and convalescent phases of COVID-19. Subjects who had been exposed to COVID-19, were actively infected with it, or had recovered from it provided the deeply sampled blood TCRbeta repertoires that made up the dataset. The prospective study material was composed of cDNA or gDNA derived from T cells, B-cell-depleted T cells, or PBMCs. Where HLA class I and class II types were available, the types were taken from metadata supplied by the sample provider, not from assay-based typing. Samples came from the ongoing ImmuneRACE study (first 160 participants) plus 1,254 subjects from 6 global collaborators. Nearly every sample came with metadata listing a de-identified subject ID, COVID-19 status, age in years and sex. The repertoires were released in a freely available public database meant as a resource for research on the immune response to SARS-CoV-2.

On the study overall, not on this receptor specifically: Clinical and demographic metadata were provided uncurated, with the amount varying by source and participant.

Trimming costs V 0 bases and J 4 bases, and their ends lie 13 bases apart. Taken from cysteine to phenylalanine, the CDR3 has 15 residues. Only the CDR3 DNA stays, 45 bases, in frame from base 1. Whole blood was collected in K2EDTA tubes by collaborating institutions according to the institutions' own protocols. For TCRbeta analysis, collaborator samples were shipped as frozen whole blood, as isolated PBMCs, or as DNA extracted from either sample type. The immunoSEQ Assay, a bias-controlled multiplex PCR, was used to amplify TCRbeta CDR3 regions from genomic DNA. On the study's bioinformatics: The number of nucleated cells in each sample was estimated by amplification of reference gene primers within the assay. Sequence reads were collapsed and filtered to measure the absolute abundance of every unique TCRbeta CDR3 rearrangement. Productive Simpson clonality was computed per sample as the square root of Simpson's diversity index over productive rearrangements. Drawn from immuneACCESS, this table holds only the in-frame rearrangements with V and J called that TCRdb kept. Clones are partly lost; checked studies trace under half to an unresolved V gene and leave the rest unexplained. From that table come the V and J calls and clone size; the DNA was used to work out D and trimming. This sample holds fewer than 300,000 clones; 75% to 90% were observed only once. Of the sample, around 0.84% falls within the top ten clones.

The sequence derives from a man aged 25-45 years with acute or convalescent COVID-19. The sequencing input was peripheral blood. The rearrangement joined TRBV23-1 to TRBJ2-7; the D gene is perhaps TRBD2, on 6 matching bases. TRBV23-1 falls under the ORF class, with uncertain function. The nucleotide sequence reads as follows: TGCGCCAGCAGTCAATCGCGGAGAAGCGGGTACGAGCAGTACTTC. The resulting protein is CASSQSRRSGYEQYF.